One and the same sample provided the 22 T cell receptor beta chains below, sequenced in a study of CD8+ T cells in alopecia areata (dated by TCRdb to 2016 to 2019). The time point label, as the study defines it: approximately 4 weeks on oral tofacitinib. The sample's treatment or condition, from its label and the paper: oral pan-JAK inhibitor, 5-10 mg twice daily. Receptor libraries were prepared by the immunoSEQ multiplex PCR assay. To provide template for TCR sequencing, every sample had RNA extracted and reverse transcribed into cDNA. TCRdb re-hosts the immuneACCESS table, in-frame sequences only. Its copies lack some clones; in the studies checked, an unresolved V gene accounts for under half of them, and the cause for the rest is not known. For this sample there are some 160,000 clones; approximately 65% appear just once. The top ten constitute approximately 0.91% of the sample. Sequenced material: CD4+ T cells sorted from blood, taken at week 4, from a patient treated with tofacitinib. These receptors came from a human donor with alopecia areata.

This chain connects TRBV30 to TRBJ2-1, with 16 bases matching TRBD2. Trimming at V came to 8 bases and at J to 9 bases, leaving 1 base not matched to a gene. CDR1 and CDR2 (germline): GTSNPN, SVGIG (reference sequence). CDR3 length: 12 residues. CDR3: CAGTSGGVEQFF. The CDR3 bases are TGTGCCGGGACTAGCGGGGGGGTTGAGCAGTTCTTC.

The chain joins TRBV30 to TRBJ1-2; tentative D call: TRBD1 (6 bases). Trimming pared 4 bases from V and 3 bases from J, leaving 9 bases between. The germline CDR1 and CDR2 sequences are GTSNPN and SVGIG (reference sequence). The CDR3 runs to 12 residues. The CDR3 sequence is CAWKGEYYGYTF. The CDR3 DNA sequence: TGTGCCTGGAAGGGGGAGTACTATGGCTACACCTTC.

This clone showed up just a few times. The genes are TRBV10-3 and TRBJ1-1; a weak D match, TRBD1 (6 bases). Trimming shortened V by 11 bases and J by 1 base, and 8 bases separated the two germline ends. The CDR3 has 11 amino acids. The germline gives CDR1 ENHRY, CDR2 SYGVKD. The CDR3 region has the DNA TGTGCCGTGGGACAGAACACTGAAGCTTTCTTT. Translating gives CAVGQNTEAFF.

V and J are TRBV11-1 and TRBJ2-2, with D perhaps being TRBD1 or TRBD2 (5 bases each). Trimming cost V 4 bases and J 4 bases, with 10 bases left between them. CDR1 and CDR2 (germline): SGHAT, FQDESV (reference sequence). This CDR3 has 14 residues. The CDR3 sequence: CASSSTRGTGELFF. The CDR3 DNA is TGTGCCAGCAGCTCCACTAGGGGCACCGGGGAGCTGTTTTTT. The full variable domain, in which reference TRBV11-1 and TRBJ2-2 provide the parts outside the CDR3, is EAEVAQSPRYKITEKSQAVAFWCDPISGHATLYWYRQILGQGPELLVQFQDESVVDDSQLPKDRFSAERLKGVDSTLKIQPAELGDSAMYLCASSSTRGTGELFFGEGSRLTVL.

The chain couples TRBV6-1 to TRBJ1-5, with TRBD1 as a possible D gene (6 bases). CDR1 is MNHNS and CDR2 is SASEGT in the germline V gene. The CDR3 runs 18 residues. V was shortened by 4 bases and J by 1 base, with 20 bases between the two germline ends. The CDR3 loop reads CASSGPRGASVSNQPQHF. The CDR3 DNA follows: TGTGCCAGCAGTGGGCCCCGGGGGGCCTCCGTAAGCAATCAGCCCCAGCATTTT.

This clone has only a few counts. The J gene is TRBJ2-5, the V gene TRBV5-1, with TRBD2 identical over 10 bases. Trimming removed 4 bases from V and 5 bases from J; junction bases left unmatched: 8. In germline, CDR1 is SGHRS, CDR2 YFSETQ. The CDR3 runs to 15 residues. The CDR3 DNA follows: TGCGCCAGCAGCATCAGCGGGGGGGCCGAGGAGACCCAGTACTTC. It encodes CASSISGGAEETQYF.

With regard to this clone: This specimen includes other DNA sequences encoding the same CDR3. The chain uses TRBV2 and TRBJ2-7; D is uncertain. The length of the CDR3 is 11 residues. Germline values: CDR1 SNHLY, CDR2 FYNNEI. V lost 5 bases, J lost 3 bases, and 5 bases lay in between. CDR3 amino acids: CASSPNYEQYF. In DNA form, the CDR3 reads TGTGCCAGCAGTCCCAACTACGAGCAGTACTTC.

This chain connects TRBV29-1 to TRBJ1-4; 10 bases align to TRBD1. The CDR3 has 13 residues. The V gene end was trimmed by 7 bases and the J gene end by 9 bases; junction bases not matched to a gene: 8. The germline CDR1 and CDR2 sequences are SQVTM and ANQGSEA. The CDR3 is CSATLGQGKKLFF. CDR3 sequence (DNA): TGCAGCGCCACCCTGGGACAGGGGAAAAAACTGTTTTTT.

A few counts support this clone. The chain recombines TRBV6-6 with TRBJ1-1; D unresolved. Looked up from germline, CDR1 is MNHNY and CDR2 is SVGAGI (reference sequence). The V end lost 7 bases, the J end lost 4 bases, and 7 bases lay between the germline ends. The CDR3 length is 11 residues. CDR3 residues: CASTNPTEAFF. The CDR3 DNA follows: TGTGCCAGCACCAATCCCACTGAAGCTTTCTTT.

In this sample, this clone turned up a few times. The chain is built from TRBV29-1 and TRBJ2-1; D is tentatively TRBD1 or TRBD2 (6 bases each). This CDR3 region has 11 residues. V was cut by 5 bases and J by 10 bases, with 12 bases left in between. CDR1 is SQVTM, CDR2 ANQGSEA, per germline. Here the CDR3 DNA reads TGCAGCGTTCTAGGGGGGCGGGAGCAGTTCTTC. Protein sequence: CSVLGGREQFF.

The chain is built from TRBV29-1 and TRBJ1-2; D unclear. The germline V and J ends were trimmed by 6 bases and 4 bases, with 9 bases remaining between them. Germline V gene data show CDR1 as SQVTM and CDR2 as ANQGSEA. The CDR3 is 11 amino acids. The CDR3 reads CSVTWGYGYTF. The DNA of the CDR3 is TGCAGCGTGACCTGGGGCTATGGCTACACCTTC.

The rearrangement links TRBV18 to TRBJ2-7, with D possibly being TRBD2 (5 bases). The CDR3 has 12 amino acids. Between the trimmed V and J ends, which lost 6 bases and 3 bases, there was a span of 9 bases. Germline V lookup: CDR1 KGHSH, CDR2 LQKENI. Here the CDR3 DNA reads TGTGCCAGCTCCCGCGACTACTACGAGCAGTACTTC. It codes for CASSRDYYEQYF.

CDR3 amino acids: CASSLANAYEQYF. In DNA form, the CDR3 reads TGTGCCAGCAGCTTGGCCAATGCCTACGAGCAGTACTTC. The V gene is TRBV13, the J gene TRBJ2-7; no definite D call. The V end was cut by 3 bases, the J end by 2 bases, with 8 bases between. The CDR3 covers 13 residues. Germline values: CDR1 PRHDT, CDR2 FYEKMQ (reference sequence).

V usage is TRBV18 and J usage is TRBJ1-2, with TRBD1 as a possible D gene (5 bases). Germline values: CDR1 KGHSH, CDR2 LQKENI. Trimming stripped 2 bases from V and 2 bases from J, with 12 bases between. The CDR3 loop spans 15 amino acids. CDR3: CASSPSVGTNYGYTF. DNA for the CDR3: TGTGCCAGCTCACCAAGCGTGGGGACCAACTATGGCTACACCTTC.

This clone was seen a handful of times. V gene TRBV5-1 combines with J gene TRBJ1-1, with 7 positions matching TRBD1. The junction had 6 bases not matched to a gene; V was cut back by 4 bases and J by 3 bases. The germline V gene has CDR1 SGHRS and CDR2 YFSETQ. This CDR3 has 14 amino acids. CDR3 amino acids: CASSDRDPHTEAFF. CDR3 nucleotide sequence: TGCGCCAGCAGCGACAGGGATCCACACACTGAAGCTTTCTTT.

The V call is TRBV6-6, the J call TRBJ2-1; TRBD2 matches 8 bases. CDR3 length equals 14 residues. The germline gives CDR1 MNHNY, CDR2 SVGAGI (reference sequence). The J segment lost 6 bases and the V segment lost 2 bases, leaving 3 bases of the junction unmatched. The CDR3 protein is CASSYELAVNEQFF. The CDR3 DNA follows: TGTGCCAGCAGTTACGAACTAGCGGTCAATGAGCAGTTCTTC.

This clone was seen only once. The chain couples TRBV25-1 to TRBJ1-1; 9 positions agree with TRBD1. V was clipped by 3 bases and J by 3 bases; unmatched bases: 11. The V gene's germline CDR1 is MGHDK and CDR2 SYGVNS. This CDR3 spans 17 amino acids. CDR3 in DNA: TGTGCCAGCAGTGACTACGGACAGGGGAGGGGTCACACTGAAGCTTTCTTT. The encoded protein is CASSDYGQGRGHTEAFF.

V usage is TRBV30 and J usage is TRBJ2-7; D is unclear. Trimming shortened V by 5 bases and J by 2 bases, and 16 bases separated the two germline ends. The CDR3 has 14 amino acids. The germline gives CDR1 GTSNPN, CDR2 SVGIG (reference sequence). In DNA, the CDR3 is TGTGCCTGGGACCACGGTGGCAGAGCCTACGAGCAGTACTTC. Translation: CAWDHGGRAYEQYF.

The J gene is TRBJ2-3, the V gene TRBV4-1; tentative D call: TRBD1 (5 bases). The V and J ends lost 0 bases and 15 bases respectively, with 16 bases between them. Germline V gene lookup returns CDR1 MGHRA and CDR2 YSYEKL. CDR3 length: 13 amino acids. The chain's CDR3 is CASSQDLRTPSYF. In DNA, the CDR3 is TGCGCCAGCAGCCAAGACCTCAGGACACCTTCCTATTTT.

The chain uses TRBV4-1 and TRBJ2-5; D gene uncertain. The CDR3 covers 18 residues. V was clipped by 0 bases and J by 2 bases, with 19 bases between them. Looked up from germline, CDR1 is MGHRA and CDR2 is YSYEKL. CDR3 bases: TGCGCCAGCAGCCAAGAAGGTTGGGCGGACCCGGTGCAAGAGACCCAGTACTTC. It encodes CASSQEGWADPVQETQYF.

CDR3: CSGMGTGGLYEQYF. The CDR3 DNA is TGCAGCGGTATGGGGACAGGGGGTCTCTACGAGCAGTACTTC. The chain uses TRBV29-1 and TRBJ2-7, with 11 bases that match TRBD1. Germline trimming cut 7 bases from V and 3 bases from J; bases unmatched to any gene: 8. Germline CDR1 SQVTM, CDR2 ANQGSEA. The CDR3 has 14 residues.

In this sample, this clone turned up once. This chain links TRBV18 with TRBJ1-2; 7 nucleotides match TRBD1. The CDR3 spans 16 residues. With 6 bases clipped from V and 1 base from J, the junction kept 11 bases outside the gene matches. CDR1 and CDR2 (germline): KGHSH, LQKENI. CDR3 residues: CASSELDTGVNYGYTF. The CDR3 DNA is TGTGCCAGCTCGGAGTTGGACACAGGGGTTAACTATGGCTACACCTTC.